This T cell receptor beta chain was found in a study of T cell responses to AZD1222 COVID-19 vaccine. Findings and caveats of the study: Vaccination with two AZD1222 doses was followed by a rise in Spike-specific TCR breadth and depth.

The germline V gene has CDR1 SGDLS and CDR2 YYNGEE. V gave up 7 bases and J gave up 5 bases; unmatched junction bases: 6. This CDR3 has 14 amino acids. Here immunoSEQ multiplex PCR was the method, and the copy in TCRdb shows in-frame clones only, minus some. Here the sample spans roughly 150,000 clones, about 91% being singletons. A word on this clone: Its antigen is not known.

V and J are TRBV9 and TRBJ2-2; 9 bases map to TRBD2. The sequencing used peripheral blood, collected on day 0 of AZD1222 vaccination. The source of this sequence is an adult in good health. The CDR3 sequence: CASGAGGGTGELFF. For the CDR3, the DNA is TGTGCCAGCGGAGCGGGAGGTGGTACCGGGGAGCTGTTTTTT.